The 10 T cell receptor beta chains in this list originate from one sample, sequenced in a study of T-cell memory formation after mild COVID-19. Each CDR3 protein gets one entry after TCRdb re-called the 5' RACE reads with MiXCR. The sample includes 500,000 to 650,000 distinct CDR3 sequences, less than 25% seen only once; the top ten take roughly 8.1%. Sequencing was done on a sample of PBMCs or a T cell subset sorted from them (not recorded which). These TCRs come from an adult woman who had mild COVID-19 (a few samples of this study predate the infection). Cell type and time point are not known.

The chain uses TRBV2 and TRBJ1-1; the match to TRBD1 covers 11 bases. Per the germline V gene, CDR1 is SNHLY and CDR2 is FYNNEI. The CDR3 consists of 16 residues. The J segment lost 4 bases and the V segment lost 8 bases, leaving 12 bases of the junction unmatched. In DNA form, the CDR3 reads TGTGCCAGCCGCCCTGCGGACAGGGGGCCTGGCACTGAAGCTTTCTTT. Its protein is CASRPADRGPGTEAFF.

This clonotype occurred once. The rearrangement links TRBV5-6 to TRBJ1-1; perhaps TRBD1 as D (5 bases). The CDR3 spans 17 residues. V lost 1 base and J 9 bases, leaving 25 bases between the germline ends. Germline V gene lookup returns CDR1 SGHDT and CDR2 YYEEEE. CDR3: CASSLRVFTVTGGKAFF. In DNA form, the CDR3 reads TGTGCCAGCAGCTTGAGGGTCTTTACCGTGACGGGGGGAAAAGCTTTCTTT.

This clonotype was picked up a small number of times. The rearrangement joins TRBV4-3 to TRBJ2-2; TRBD2 aligns across 11 bases. V was clipped by 1 base and J by 4 bases; unmatched bases: 8. There are 18 residues in the CDR3. Germline-derived CDR1 and CDR2 are LGHNA and YSLEER. The CDR3 sequence is CASSQGASGRRSTGELFF. In DNA form, the CDR3 reads TGCGCCAGCAGCCAAGGGGCTAGCGGGAGGCGGAGCACCGGGGAGCTGTTTTTT.

V usage is TRBV7-8 and J usage is TRBJ2-1; TRBD2 matches at 15 bases. The CDR3 has 16 amino acids. V lost 5 bases to trimming and J lost 4 bases; unmatched junction nucleotides: 3. Germline V gene sequence: CDR1 SGHVS, CDR2 FQNEAQ. CDR3 coding DNA: TGTGCCAGCAGCCGTGGACTAGCGGGGGGGTACAATGAGCAGTTCTTC. Translated, it gives CASSRGLAGGYNEQFF.

There are a few counts of this clonotype. The chain's CDR3 is CASSPRGRGHTGELFF. The CDR3 DNA follows: TGTGCCAGCAGCCCTCGGGGGAGGGGACACACCGGGGAGCTGTTTTTT. This chain connects TRBV7-9 to TRBJ2-2; 7 bases line up with TRBD2. The CDR3 loop spans 16 amino acids. Germline CDR1 is SEHNR and CDR2 is FQNEAQ (reference sequence). V was pared by 5 bases and J by 3 bases, with 9 bases of the junction left unmatched.

V gene TRBV24-1 combines with J gene TRBJ2-5; 16 nucleotides align to TRBD2. The ends lost 2 bases at V and 5 bases at J; junction bases unmatched: 10. From germline, CDR1 is KGHDR and CDR2 SFDVKD. The CDR3 runs to 19 residues. This CDR3 is CATSDSGLAGGNPGETQYF. For the CDR3, the DNA is TGTGCCACCAGTGATTCGGGACTAGCGGGAGGGAATCCAGGGGAGACCCAGTACTTC.

The rearrangement uses TRBV14 and TRBJ2-1; no clear D gene. Between the trimmed V and J ends, which lost 4 bases and 7 bases, there was a span of 14 bases. The V gene's germline CDR1 is SGHDN and CDR2 FVKESK. The CDR3 consists of 14 residues. CDR3 sequence: CASSPRSSGNEQFF. For the CDR3, the DNA is TGTGCCAGCAGCCCCCGGAGCTCTGGGAATGAGCAGTTCTTC.

The chain has TRBV5-1 and TRBJ1-2; the D gene is possibly TRBD1 (6 bases). Between the trimmed V and J ends, which lost 1 base and 5 bases, there was a span of 12 bases. Germline loops: CDR1 SGHRS, CDR2 YFSETQ. This CDR3 has 14 amino acids. CDR3 bases: TGCGCCAGCAGCTTGCCAGGGGATGTGTATGGCTACACCTTC. Translation: CASSLPGDVYGYTF.

The chain carries TRBV2 and TRBJ2-5; D unclear. The germline V gene has CDR1 SNHLY and CDR2 FYNNEI. This CDR3 spans 12 amino acids. Trimming removed 10 bases from V and 5 bases from J, with 14 bases in between. The CDR3 is CATQQRRETQYF. The CDR3 bases are TGTGCCACCCAGCAGCGCCGGGAGACCCAGTACTTC.

This chain joins TRBV5-5 and TRBJ2-7; TRBD1 agrees at 7 bases. Germline V gene sequence: CDR1 SGHKS, CDR2 YYEKEE (reference sequence). V trimming: 2 bases; J trimming: 3 bases; junction bases outside the gene matches: 5. This CDR3 is built from 14 residues. CDR3 DNA: TGTGCCAGCAGCTTACAGGGGTTCGGCTACGAGCAGTACTTC. Protein sequence: CASSLQGFGYEQYF.